This T cell receptor (beta chain) was sequenced in a study of CD8+ T cells in alopecia areata. Study-level information: Those patients who were treated received oral tofacitinib, which was given at 5 to 10 mg twice daily for moderate-to-severe alopecia areata. Study findings and constraints: Scalp sequencing captures resident alphabeta T cells of normal skin too.

Remarks on this clone: Its target is unknown. The junction shows a germline mismatch at one end, possibly a read error.

RNA extraction was followed by reverse transcription into cDNA, which acted as the sequencing template. Assay used: immunoSEQ multiplex PCR; TCRdb lists only in-frame clones, some missing. The sample includes 170,000 or so clones, approximately 56% seen only once; the top ten take about 14%. The CDR3 consists of 17 residues. CDR1 is SGHRS, CDR2 YFSETQ, per germline. Sequencing used CD4+ T cells sorted from blood, obtained at week 0. This clonotype originated in a human donor with alopecia areata. The chain is built from TRBV5-1 and TRBJ1-2, with TRBD1 matching 9 bases. The CDR3 sequence: CASSETGTGSYNSGYTF. The CDR3 bases are TGCGCCAGCAGCGAAACCGGGACAGGGTCTTATAACTCTGGCTACACCTTC.